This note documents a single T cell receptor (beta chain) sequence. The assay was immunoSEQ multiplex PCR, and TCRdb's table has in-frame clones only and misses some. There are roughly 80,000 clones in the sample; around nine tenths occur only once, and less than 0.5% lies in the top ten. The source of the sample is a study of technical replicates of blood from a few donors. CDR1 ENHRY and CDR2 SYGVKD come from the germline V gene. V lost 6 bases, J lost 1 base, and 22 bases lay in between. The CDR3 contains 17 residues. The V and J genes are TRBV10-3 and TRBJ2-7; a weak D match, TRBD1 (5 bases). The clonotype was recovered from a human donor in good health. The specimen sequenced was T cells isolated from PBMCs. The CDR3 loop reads CAISGAPAPAGSYEQYF. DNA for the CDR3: TGTGCCATCAGCGGTGCCCCCGCGCCTGCAGGGTCCTACGAGCAGTACTTC.